This T cell receptor beta chain derives from a study of T-cell memory formation after mild COVID-19. CDR3 length: 12 amino acids. Germline V gene sequence: CDR1 SQVTM, CDR2 ANQGSEA. V was cut by 7 bases and J by 1 base, with 11 bases left in between. This clonotype was seen more than once but under ten times. TCR alpha and TCR beta cDNA libraries carrying sample barcodes and UMIs were produced by 5'RACE using constant-segment primers. TCRdb processed the 5' RACE reads anew with MiXCR; each CDR3 protein has one entry. This sample has about 320,000 distinct CDR3 sequences, with roughly 13% found just once.

Sequencing was done on a sample of PBMCs or a T cell subset sorted from them (not recorded which). This sequence was found in a man between 18 and 29 years old who had mild COVID-19 (a few samples of this study predate the infection). Cell type and time point are not known. V and J are TRBV29-1 and TRBJ2-7; D is possibly TRBD1 (6 bases). The CDR3 sequence is CSATGNSYEQYV. The CDR3 nucleotides are TGCAGCGCGACAGGCAATTCCTACGAGCAGTACGTC.